This entry lists 10 T cell receptor beta chains sequenced from one sample in a study of graft-versus-host responses after intestinal transplantation. The protocol was immunoSEQ multiplex PCR, while the TCRdb copy is restricted to in-frame clones and leaves out a portion. The sample includes about 31,000 clones, around 83% of them seen just once. Their cognate antigens are unknown. This specimen consisted of unstimulated CD8+ T cells sorted from spleen or lymph node cells, obtained before intestinal transplant. The source of these receptors is a human donor who received an intestinal transplant.

The chain joins TRBV7-6 to TRBJ2-6; 7 bases align to TRBD1. Germline lookup yields CDR1 SGHVS and CDR2 FNYEAQ. The CDR3 contains 16 residues. Trimming took 2 bases from V and 3 from J; bases not matched to a gene: 4. In DNA, the CDR3 is TGTGCCAGCAGCTTAAGACAGGGCGGTGGGGCCAACGTCCTGACTTTC. It encodes CASSLRQGGGANVLTF.

V is TRBV2 and J is TRBJ2-3, with 7 bases that match TRBD2. The germline V gene has CDR1 SNHLY and CDR2 FYNNEI. J gave up 6 bases and V 1 base, and 7 bases lay outside the gene matches. This CDR3 contains 15 residues. CDR3 loop: CASSEDAGAWDTQYF. The CDR3 DNA is TGTGCCAGCAGTGAAGACGCGGGAGCTTGGGATACGCAGTATTTT.

The gene calls are TRBV5-4 and TRBJ2-1; TRBD1 matches 11 bases. The V gene end was trimmed by 4 bases and the J gene end by 4 bases; junction bases not matched to a gene: 13. The CDR3 sequence is 18 residues long. Germline lookup yields CDR1 SGHNT and CDR2 YYREEE (reference sequence). The CDR3 reads CASSPDRGRLALYNEQFF. The CDR3 DNA reads TGTGCCAGCAGCCCGGACAGGGGGCGACTAGCCTTATACAATGAGCAGTTCTTC. Full variable domain (remainder filled in from reference TRBV5-4 and TRBJ2-1): ETGVTQSPTHLIKTRGQQVTLRCSSQSGHNTVSWYQQALGQGPQFIFQYYREEENGRGNFPPRFSGLQFPNYSSELNVNALELDDSALYLCASSPDRGRLALYNEQFFGPGTRLTVL.

V and J are TRBV6-5 and TRBJ1-2; perhaps TRBD1 as D (6 bases). This CDR3 comprises 16 residues. The ends were cut back, 3 bases at V and 0 bases at J, with 14 bases in the middle. Germline values: CDR1 MNHEY, CDR2 SVGAGI. The CDR3 DNA is TGTGCCAGCAGTTATGACCCGGGACACACTAACTATGGCTACACCTTC. This encodes CASSYDPGHTNYGYTF.

This clone was detected only once. This chain connects TRBV5-4 to TRBJ2-7; 10 bases are shared with TRBD2. This CDR3 spans 18 amino acids. The V gene end was trimmed by 2 bases and the J gene end by 3 bases; junction bases not matched to a gene: 14. Germline CDR1 reads SGHNT; CDR2 reads YYREEE (reference sequence). The CDR3 DNA is TGTGCCAGCAGCTTCCGTCCGGGTACTAGCGGGGTCAGCTACGAGCAGTACTTC. It specifies CASSFRPGTSGVSYEQYF. Full variable domain (rest looked up from reference TRBV5-4 and TRBJ2-7): ETGVTQSPTHLIKTRGQQVTLRCSSQSGHNTVSWYQQALGQGPQFIFQYYREEENGRGNFPPRFSGLQFPNYSSELNVNALELDDSALYLCASSFRPGTSGVSYEQYFGPGTRLTVT.

This clone was seen only a few times. The rearrangement joins TRBV13 to TRBJ2-5, with D maybe TRBD2 (5 bases). Germline loops: CDR1 PRHDT, CDR2 FYEKMQ (reference sequence). The CDR3 is 16 residues long. Trimming removed 6 bases from V and 2 bases from J, with 19 bases in between. The CDR3 coding sequence is TGTGCCAGCAGTTCCCCGCTATGGCCGGGGCAAGAGACCCAGTACTTC. Translated, it gives CASSSPLWPGQETQYF.

This chain links TRBV11-1 with TRBJ2-7; D unclear. Trimming took off 4 bases at V and 3 bases at J, with 4 bases between the two ends. This CDR3 is built from 11 residues. Germline V CDR1 and CDR2: SGHAT, FQDESV (reference sequence). CDR3 loop: CASSSRYEQYF. The CDR3 region has the DNA TGTGCCAGCAGCTCCCGCTACGAGCAGTACTTC.

The V and J genes are TRBV10-3 and TRBJ1-1, with D possibly matching TRBD1 (5 bases). The germline gives CDR1 ENHRY, CDR2 SYGVKD. CDR3 size: 13 residues. Trimming took off 0 bases at V and 8 bases at J, with 10 bases between the two ends. The chain's CDR3 is CAISESGLIEAFF. For the CDR3, the DNA is TGTGCCATCAGTGAGTCGGGGCTAATCGAAGCTTTCTTT.

The genes are TRBV19 and TRBJ1-1; D unclear. Germline assignment: CDR1 LNHDA and CDR2 SQIVND (reference sequence). The ends were cut back, 5 bases at V and 0 bases at J, with 13 bases in the middle. This CDR3 has 15 residues. The CDR3 spells CASSSWADMNTEAFF. In nucleotides, the CDR3 is TGTGCCAGTAGTTCCTGGGCTGACATGAACACTGAAGCTTTCTTT.

This clone was recorded a few times. The chain uses TRBV27 and TRBJ2-2; the D gene is possibly TRBD1 (6 bases). Trimming removed 6 bases from V and 2 bases from J, with 22 bases in between. The CDR3 length is 18 residues. Germline assignment: CDR1 MNHEY and CDR2 SMNVEV (reference sequence). CDR3 amino acids: CASRSDRLESINTGELFF. Written as DNA, the CDR3 is TGTGCCAGCAGAAGCGACAGGTTGGAGTCCATCAACACCGGGGAGCTGTTTTTT.